The T cell receptor beta chain under discussion was sequenced for a study of type 1 and type 2 diabetes patients. Study information: The cohort mixed type 1 diabetes, type 2 diabetes and nondiabetic donors. Across the study, about 18,000,000 paired-end reads were produced. Study-level points and caveats: Age and gender were not matched between study groups, possibly biasing interpretation.

Turning to this clonotype: Its target is unknown.

The V gene's germline CDR1 is GTSNPN and CDR2 SVGIG (reference sequence). Trimming took 4 bases from V and 8 from J, leaving 14 bases between them. This CDR3 region has 13 residues. Amplification started from genomic DNA. Amplification of the beta chain CDR3 used 30 forward and 13 reverse multiplex primers. TCRdb re-called the multiplex PCR reads with MiXCR, one entry per CDR3 protein. The table includes about 270,000 distinct CDR3 sequences, 47% detected once. Sequenced input: peripheral blood mononuclear cells (PBMCs). The sequence was obtained from a man aged 18 to 35 with type 2 diabetes. The V and J genes are TRBV30 and TRBJ1-4; the D is unclear. The CDR3 DNA is TGTGCCTGGATGTACCTCTCAGGCGAAAAACTGTTTTTT. Translating gives CAWMYLSGEKLFF. Full variable domain (rest looked up from reference TRBV30 and TRBJ1-4): SQTIHQWPATLVQPVGSPLSLECTVEGTSNPNLYWYRQAAGRGLQLLFYSVGIGQISSEVPQNLSASRPQDRQFILSSKKLLLSDSGFYLCAWMYLSGEKLFFGSGTQLSVL.